These 22 T cell receptor beta chains were sequenced from one sample in a study of CD8 T cells in ankylosing spondylitis. TCRdb called the 5' RACE reads again in MiXCR, with one record for every CDR3 protein. Altogether 200,000 to 300,000 distinct CDR3 sequences are present, roughly 25% being singletons, with the ten largest covering around 0.58%. Specimen: blood, either unsorted or a sorted T cell fraction (not recorded which). The receptors originated from a male donor with ankylosing spondylitis or in good health (not recorded which).

The chain has TRBV11-3 and TRBJ2-3; perhaps TRBD1 as D (6 bases). Trimming stripped 8 bases from V and 6 bases from J, with 15 bases between. The CDR3 has 13 amino acids. CDR1 is SGHNT and CDR2 is YENEEA in the germline V gene. The CDR3 sequence: CASGRTVYDTQYF. The CDR3 DNA reads TGTGCCAGCGGGCGGACAGTTTATGATACGCAGTATTTT.

The V call is TRBV7-2, the J call TRBJ2-7, with 10 bases fitting TRBD2. Germline-derived CDR1 and CDR2 are SGHTA and FQGNSA. There are 15 residues in the CDR3. V lost 5 bases, J lost 2 bases, and 6 bases stayed unmatched. Written as DNA, the CDR3 is TGTGCCAGCAGCCGCGGGACTAGCGCAACCTACGAGCAGTACTTC. It encodes CASSRGTSATYEQYF.

In its sample, this clonotype was seen many times. CDR3 sequence: CASSDMNTEAFF. CDR3 in DNA: TGTGCCAGCAGCGACATGAACACTGAAGCTTTCTTT. V and J are TRBV3-1 and TRBJ1-1; unclear D gene. Germline V gene lookup returns CDR1 LGHDT and CDR2 YNNKEL (reference sequence). CDR3 size: 12 residues. Trimming left V 5 bases short and J 0 bases short, with 4 bases between.

This clonotype appeared once. The rearrangement links TRBV12-3 or TRBV12-4 to TRBJ2-5, with 7 bases aligning to TRBD2. The CDR3 spans 15 residues. The junction had 9 bases not matched to a gene; V was cut back by 5 bases and J by 3 bases. This CDR3 is CASSPPAGLEETQYF. DNA of the CDR3: TGTGCCAGCAGTCCTCCAGCGGGGCTCGAAGAGACCCAGTACTTC.

This clonotype was seen repeatedly, ten times or more. The chain carries TRBV12-3 or TRBV12-4 and TRBJ2-2; D gene unclear. V lost 6 bases, J lost 0 bases, and 14 bases lay in between. The CDR3 is made up of 16 amino acids. CDR3 nucleotide sequence: TGTGCCAGCAGGCCGTCGGTTAACACGAACACCGGGGAGCTGTTTTTT. Protein product: CASRPSVNTNTGELFF.

The chain uses TRBV20-1 and TRBJ2-7; TRBD2 matches at 14 bases. V was clipped by 3 bases and J by 5 bases; unmatched bases: 3. CDR1 and CDR2 from the germline V gene are DFQATT and SNEGSKA (reference sequence). This CDR3 has 14 amino acids. As DNA, the CDR3 is TGCAGTGCTAGCTTGGGACTAGCGGGGGACGAGCAGTACTTC. Residues: CSASLGLAGDEQYF.

The V call is TRBV29-1, the J call TRBJ2-3; 7 bases are a match to TRBD2. CDR1 is SQVTM and CDR2 is ANQGSEA in the germline V gene. With 6 bases clipped from V and 4 bases from J, the junction kept 19 bases outside the gene matches. This CDR3 region has 17 residues. The CDR3 nucleotides read TGCAGCGTGGACCGCCTCAAGGGAGGGGCCGGTCCAGATACGCAGTATTTT. Amino acid sequence: CSVDRLKGGAGPDTQYF.

The CDR3 DNA reads as TGCAGCGAAACCGGGACAGGTAGCACAGATACGCAGTATTTT. Amino acids: CSETGTGSTDTQYF. This sequence joins TRBV29-1 and TRBJ2-3; 8 nucleotides match TRBD1. V dropped 7 bases and J dropped 0; count of bases not matched to a gene: 6. CDR3 size: 14 residues. From germline, CDR1 is SQVTM and CDR2 ANQGSEA.

This clonotype turned up a few times. This chain uses TRBV12-3 or TRBV12-4 with TRBJ1-1; D perhaps matches TRBD1 (5 bases). The CDR3 has 15 amino acids. Trimming removed 5 bases from V and 0 bases from J, with 13 bases in between. The CDR3 coding sequence is TGTGCCAGCAGTCTCCCTGGGGGAATGAACACTGAAGCTTTCTTT. Its protein product is CASSLPGGMNTEAFF.

This clonotype was seen a handful of times. The chain links TRBV29-1 to TRBJ2-3, with D unclear. Germline lookup yields CDR1 SQVTM and CDR2 ANQGSEA. Trimming stripped 5 bases from V and 6 bases from J, with 6 bases between. CDR3 length equals 10 residues. CDR3 bases: TGCAGCGTTTATACGGATACGCAGTATTTT. It specifies CSVYTDTQYF.

This clonotype was seen repeatedly, ten times or more. The chain carries TRBV5-1 and TRBJ1-1; 7 bases map to TRBD1. The CDR3 consists of 15 residues. Germline V gene sequence: CDR1 SGHRS, CDR2 YFSETQ. V was pared by 5 bases and J by 2 bases, with 9 bases of the junction left unmatched. CDR3 amino acids: CASSTLGQTNTEAFF. Written as DNA, the CDR3 is TGCGCCAGCAGTACGCTGGGACAGACCAACACTGAAGCTTTCTTT.

This rearrangement joins TRBV28 to TRBJ1-5; D gene unclear. The germline V gene encodes CDR1 MDHEN and CDR2 SYDVKM. The CDR3 length is 15 residues. Trimming took 5 bases from V and 0 from J, leaving 11 bases between them. CDR3 residues: CASSHAATSNQPQHF. The DNA for the CDR3 is TGTGCCAGCAGTCACGCAGCGACTAGCAATCAGCCCCAGCATTTT.

This clonotype was seen only a few times. J is TRBJ1-1 and V is TRBV7-8, with D uncertain. This CDR3 has 13 amino acids. Looked up from germline, CDR1 is SGHVS and CDR2 is FQNEAQ. Trimming left V 5 bases short and J 3 bases short, with 10 bases between. The CDR3 nucleotides read TGTGCCAGCAGCCCCTACACGGACACTGAAGCTTTCTTT. Translating it yields CASSPYTDTEAFF.

The rearrangement joins TRBV20-1 to TRBJ2-1; TRBD2 matches 7 bases. The CDR3 covers 17 residues. After removal of 3 bases from V and 0 bases from J, the junction contained 11 bases not matched to a gene. The germline gives CDR1 DFQATT, CDR2 SNEGSKA (reference sequence). The CDR3 is CSAREASGKSSYNEQFF. CDR3 DNA: TGCAGTGCTAGGGAGGCTAGCGGAAAGAGCTCCTACAATGAGCAGTTCTTC.

Here the CDR3 reads CASRTGSASYEQYF. CDR3 DNA sequence: TGTGCCAGCAGAACCGGGTCCGCTTCCTACGAGCAGTACTTC. This chain links TRBV12-3 or TRBV12-4 with TRBJ2-7; D call uncertain. The CDR3 covers 14 residues. V gave up 6 bases and J gave up 1 base, with 13 bases separating them.

The chain recombines TRBV29-1 with TRBJ1-1; the D is unclear. Trimming took 2 bases from V and 9 from J, leaving 22 bases between them. The CDR3 sequence is 15 residues long. Germline V gives CDR1 SQVTM, CDR2 ANQGSEA. This CDR3 reads CSVELKAPSLGKAFF. The CDR3 DNA sequence: TGCAGCGTTGAACTGAAGGCGCCATCACTAGGGAAAGCTTTCTTT.

A few counts support this clonotype. The genes are TRBV20-1 and TRBJ2-7; TRBD2 agrees at 7 bases. Germline V gene lookup returns CDR1 DFQATT and CDR2 SNEGSKA (reference sequence). The junction had 17 bases not matched to a gene; V was cut back by 5 bases and J by 7 bases. This CDR3 region has 15 residues. The CDR3 protein is CSAADETEGRGEQYF. CDR3 sequence (DNA): TGCAGTGCTGCAGATGAAACGGAAGGGAGGGGAGAGCAGTACTTC.

The table lists this clonotype with a few counts. The genes are TRBV6-1 and TRBJ2-1; 9 nucleotides match TRBD2. The CDR3 loop spans 15 amino acids. CDR1 and CDR2 (germline): MNHNS, SASEGT. The ends lost 2 bases at V and 9 bases at J; junction bases unmatched: 8. The CDR3, as DNA: TGTGCCAGCAGTGAAATGGGGACTAGCTATGGTGAGCAGTTCTTC. Its translation: CASSEMGTSYGEQFF.

J is TRBJ1-5 and V is TRBV20-1, with D perhaps matching TRBD1 (6 bases). The CDR3 sequence is 14 residues long. Trimming left V 0 bases short and J 8 bases short, with 14 bases between. Germline V gives CDR1 DFQATT, CDR2 SNEGSKA (reference sequence). DNA of the CDR3: TGCAGTGCTAGAGAGGGCGGGGGGGACAAGCCCCAGCATTTT. Translation: CSAREGGGDKPQHF.

This clonotype occurred many times. J is TRBJ2-1 and V is TRBV20-1; TRBD1 matches 10 bases. The V gene's germline CDR1 is DFQATT and CDR2 SNEGSKA (reference sequence). The CDR3 loop spans 14 amino acids. Trimming cost V 4 bases and J 10 bases; bases outside gene matches: 10. Here the CDR3 reads CSANDRGQDPEQFF. The CDR3 bases are TGCAGTGCTAACGACAGGGGGCAAGATCCAGAGCAGTTCTTC.

This clonotype came up many times. As DNA, the CDR3 is TGCAGTGCTAGCCTGACTAGCGGGTACAATGAGCAGTTCTTC. This encodes CSASLTSGYNEQFF. V usage is TRBV20-1 and J usage is TRBJ2-1; 10 bases are a match to TRBD2. Germline V gives CDR1 DFQATT, CDR2 SNEGSKA (reference sequence). V dropped 3 bases and J dropped 4; count of bases not matched to a gene: 3. The CDR3 sequence is 14 residues long.

The V and J genes are TRBV6-4 and TRBJ2-7; D is unclear. This CDR3 is 11 amino acids long. V was pared by 4 bases and J by 6 bases, with 7 bases between. Germline V gives CDR1 MRHNA, CDR2 SNTAGT. CDR3 nucleotide sequence: TGTGCCAGCAGTGGAAGGCTCGAGCAGTACTTC. Translation gives CASSGRLEQYF.